Detailed here is one T cell receptor beta chain. Antigen specificity is unknown. The treatment: 15 to 20 received Ad26.COV2.S at low or high dose, single or two shots; a few received placebo; per-sample allocation not given. Sampling occurred on day 63 after the first vaccine or placebo injection. The entry originates in a study of Ad26.COV2.S vaccination and SARS-CoV-2 variants. Study conclusions and caveats: After vaccination, reports described spike-specific CD8+ and CD4+ T cell responses as showing substantial breadth.

Data came from immunoSEQ multiplex PCR; TCRdb stores just in-frame clones and leaves some out. Of 320,000 or so clones in the sample, around 90% were seen once. This CDR3 contains 17 residues. The junction had 15 bases not matched to a gene; V was cut back by 8 bases and J by 3 bases. Looked up from germline, CDR1 is SNHLY and CDR2 is FYNNEI. The sample was peripheral blood, taken in a trial of Ad26.COV2.S vaccine versus placebo. The TCR comes from a person aged 18 to 65 who received the Ad26.COV2.S COVID-19 vaccine or a placebo. The chain recombines TRBV2 with TRBJ2-3, with 9 nucleotides matching TRBD1. The CDR3 region is CASLPGQGYERTDTQYF. The CDR3 DNA reads as TGTGCCAGCCTTCCGGGACAGGGATACGAAAGGACAGATACGCAGTATTTT.